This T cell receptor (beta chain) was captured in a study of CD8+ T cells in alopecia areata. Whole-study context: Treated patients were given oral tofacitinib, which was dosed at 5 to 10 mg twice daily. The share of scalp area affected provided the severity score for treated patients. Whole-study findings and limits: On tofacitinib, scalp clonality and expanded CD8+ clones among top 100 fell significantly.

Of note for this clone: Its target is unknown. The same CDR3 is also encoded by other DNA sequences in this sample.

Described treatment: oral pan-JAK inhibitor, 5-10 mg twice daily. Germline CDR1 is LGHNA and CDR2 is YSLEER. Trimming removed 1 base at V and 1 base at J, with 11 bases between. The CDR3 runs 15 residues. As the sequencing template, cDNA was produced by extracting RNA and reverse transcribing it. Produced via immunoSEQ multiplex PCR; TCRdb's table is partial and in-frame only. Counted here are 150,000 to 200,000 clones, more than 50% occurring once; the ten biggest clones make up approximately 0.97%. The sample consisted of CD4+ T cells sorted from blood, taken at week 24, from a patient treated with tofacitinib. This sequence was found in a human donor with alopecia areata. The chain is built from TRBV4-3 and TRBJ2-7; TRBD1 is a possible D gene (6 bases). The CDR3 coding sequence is TGCGCCAGCAGCCAAGTAGGCCAGGGGTCCTACGAGCAGTACTTC. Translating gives CASSQVGQGSYEQYF.